This entry lists 3 T cell receptor beta chains sequenced from one sample in a study of cytomegalovirus exposure and HLA in healthy donors. Researchers ran the PCR with 60 Vbeta and 13 Jbeta primers. TCRdb's copy holds only in-frame clones and misses some; the assay was immunoSEQ multiplex PCR. The sample lists over 100,000 clones, 73% occurring once. The sequenced sample was PBMCs. The source is a woman aged 40 to 50 in good health and CMV-seropositive.

This rearrangement joins TRBV5-1 to TRBJ1-1, with D possibly TRBD1 on 5 matching bases. The V and J ends lost 1 base and 7 bases respectively, with 14 bases between them. This CDR3 contains 14 residues. In germline, CDR1 is SGHRS, CDR2 YFSETQ. CDR3 protein: CASSLNQPGREAFF. The CDR3 nucleotides read TGCGCCAGCAGCTTGAACCAACCAGGGCGTGAAGCTTTCTTT.

The CDR3 bases are TGTGCCAGCAGCCCGGACTGGGTAGCGGGAGCAGAGACCCAGTACTTC. Protein sequence: CASSPDWVAGAETQYF. The chain joins TRBV14 to TRBJ2-5; 9 nucleotides line up with TRBD2. The CDR3 consists of 16 residues. Germline trimming cut 4 bases from V and 4 bases from J; bases unmatched to any gene: 10. CDR1 and CDR2 (germline): SGHDN, FVKESK.

The chain combines TRBV19 with TRBJ2-3; TRBD1 matches 12 bases. The CDR3 is made up of 14 amino acids. V was clipped by 6 bases and J by 6 bases; unmatched bases: 4. Germline assignment: CDR1 LNHDA and CDR2 SQIVND (reference sequence). The CDR3 sequence is CASSPGQGADTQYF. Written as DNA, the CDR3 is TGTGCCAGTAGCCCGGGACAGGGGGCGGATACGCAGTATTTT.